This passage covers 29 T cell receptor beta chains from one sample sequenced in a study of shared clonotypes between healthy human individuals (dated by TCRdb to 2020 to 2021). The library came from the immunoSEQ multiplex PCR assay. The clones in this table, taken by TCRdb from immuneACCESS, are in-frame only. Not every clone is retained; where verified, under half of the shortfall comes from an unresolved V gene, and the cause of the rest is unknown. For this sample the table gives about 380,000 clones, of which around 96% were detected only once. Clones ranked in the top ten supply about 0.32% of the sample. The sample taken for sequencing was memory CD8+ T cells sorted from blood. Taken with the paper, the label for cell subset or site translates to: CD45RO+ cells pooled with CCR7-negative TemRA cells. The receptors originated from a man aged 25-45 years in good health.

This clone was observed once. The chain combines TRBV10-2 with TRBJ2-1, with D maybe TRBD2 (5 bases). The CDR3 is 11 residues long. Trimming took off 2 bases at V and 9 bases at J, with 5 bases between the two ends. Germline V gives CDR1 WSHSY, CDR2 SAAADI. The CDR3 is CASSEEGEQFF. CDR3 nucleotide sequence: TGCGCCAGCAGTGAGGAGGGTGAGCAGTTCTTC.

V and J are TRBV9 and TRBJ1-2; D unclear. Per germline, CDR1 SGDLS and CDR2 YYNGEE. The CDR3 extends over 13 amino acids. With 4 bases removed from V and 3 bases from J, the gap between germline ends came to 10 bases. This chain's CDR3 is CASSPRTDYGYTF. The CDR3 coding sequence is TGTGCCAGCAGCCCGCGGACGGACTATGGCTACACCTTC. Variable domain in full (rest from reference TRBV9 and TRBJ1-2): DSGVTQTPKHLITATGQRVTLRCSPRSGDLSVYWYQQSLDQGLQFLIQYYNGEERAKGNILERFSAQQFPDLHSELNLSSLELGDSALYFCASSPRTDYGYTFGSGTRLTVV.

The chain links TRBV5-1 to TRBJ2-7; D is undetermined. Trimming took off 1 base at V and 0 bases at J, with 8 bases between the two ends. The CDR3 has 14 residues. Germline CDR1 SGHRS, CDR2 YFSETQ. CDR3 coding DNA: TGCGCCAGCAGCTTGCTAGGATTCTCCTACGAGCAGTACTTC. Translated, it gives CASSLLGFSYEQYF.

This chain uses TRBV18 with TRBJ1-5; D perhaps matches TRBD1 (5 bases). The CDR3 runs 15 residues. V was shortened by 3 bases and J by 2 bases, with 11 bases between the two germline ends. The germline CDR1 and CDR2 sequences are KGHSH and LQKENI. CDR3 region: CASSPAQGGNQPQHF. As DNA, the CDR3 is TGTGCCAGCTCACCGGCTCAGGGAGGCAATCAGCCCCAGCATTTT.

The chain employs TRBV6-1 and TRBJ2-5; 10 bases line up with TRBD2. Germline-derived CDR1 and CDR2 are MNHNS and SASEGT. The CDR3 spans 15 residues. V was clipped by 4 bases and J by 5 bases; unmatched bases: 7. The CDR3 DNA reads as TGTGCCAGCAGTGCGTTAGCGGGAGGAGGGGAGACCCAGTACTTC. Protein product: CASSALAGGGETQYF.

The V call is TRBV19, the J call TRBJ2-1; 9 bases fit TRBD2. The CDR3 sequence is 16 residues long. Trimming took 3 bases from V and 1 from J; bases not matched to a gene: 4. The V gene's germline CDR1 is LNHDA and CDR2 SQIVND (reference sequence). The CDR3 DNA reads as TGTGCCAGTAGTATTAGCGGGAGCGGGTCCTACAATGAGCAGTTCTTC. Its protein product is CASSISGSGSYNEQFF.

The chain carries TRBV6-5 and TRBJ2-2; TRBD1 matches 10 bases. This CDR3 has 16 amino acids. Germline trimming cut 1 base from V and 4 bases from J; bases unmatched to any gene: 3. CDR1 MNHEY and CDR2 SVGAGI come from the germline V gene. This chain's CDR3 is CASSYLGQGRTGELFF. In nucleotides, the CDR3 is TGTGCCAGCAGTTACTTGGGACAGGGGCGCACCGGGGAGCTGTTTTTT.

CDR3 nucleotides: TGCGCCAGCAGCCAAGGACAGGGCTTTGGAAACACCATATATTTT. It encodes CASSQGQGFGNTIYF. This sequence joins TRBV4-1 and TRBJ1-3; 7 positions agree with TRBD1. The CDR3 loop spans 15 amino acids. V shed 1 base and J 3 bases; nucleotides not matched to a gene: 3. Looked up from germline, CDR1 is MGHRA and CDR2 is YSYEKL.

The chain employs TRBV7-2 and TRBJ2-2, with D possibly matching TRBD2 (6 bases). The CDR3 has 16 amino acids. CDR1 SGHTA and CDR2 FQGNSA come from the germline V gene. The ends were cut back, 1 base at V and 5 bases at J, with 14 bases in the middle. The DNA for the CDR3 is TGTGCCAGCAGCTTAGTAGCGGTCCCCTGGACCGGGGAGCTGTTTTTT. Translation gives CASSLVAVPWTGELFF.

The count of this clone is one. V is TRBV5-1 and J is TRBJ2-7; TRBD1 matches 7 bases. Germline lookup yields CDR1 SGHRS and CDR2 YFSETQ. V lost 4 bases to trimming and J lost 4 bases; unmatched junction nucleotides: 5. This CDR3 is 13 amino acids long. CDR3 nucleotides: TGCGCCAGCAGCGGGGACAGTCCTTACGAGCAGTACTTC. Protein: CASSGDSPYEQYF.

The chain joins TRBV4-1 to TRBJ2-2; TRBD1 matches 8 bases. The V segment lost 1 base and the J segment 7 bases; nucleotides outside the gene matches: 5. The CDR3 length is 15 residues. CDR1 is MGHRA and CDR2 is YSYEKL in the germline V gene. The CDR3 DNA is TGCGCCAGCAGCCAAGTAAGACAGGGGATCGGGGAGCTGTTTTTT. As protein: CASSQVRQGIGELFF.

The CDR3, as DNA: TGTGCCAGCAGCCAAGATACGATACGTAACATTCAGTACTTC. Translating it yields CASSQDTIRNIQYF. V usage is TRBV4-2 and J usage is TRBJ2-4; no reliable D call. V was clipped by 0 bases and J by 7 bases, with 10 bases between them. The CDR3 runs to 14 residues. Germline CDR1 reads LGHNA; CDR2 reads YNFKEQ.

This clone was picked up one time. J is TRBJ2-5 and V is TRBV11-3, with D maybe TRBD2 (6 bases). The germline V and J ends were trimmed by 5 bases and 2 bases, with 9 bases remaining between them. Germline V gene sequence: CDR1 SGHNT, CDR2 YENEEA. The CDR3 consists of 13 residues. The CDR3 DNA reads as TGTGCCAGCAGCGGGGGACTTCAAGAGACCCAGTACTTC. Amino acids: CASSGGLQETQYF. Filled out from reference TRBV11-3 and TRBJ2-5, the complete variable domain reads EAGVVQSPRYKIIEKKQPVAFWCNPISGHNTLYWYLQNLGQGPELLIRYENEEAVDDSQLPKDRFSAERLKGVDSTLKIQPAELGDSAVYLCASSGGLQETQYFGPGTRLLVL.

The gene calls are TRBV21-1 and TRBJ1-1; TRBD1 is taken as the D call from the table, unchecked against the DNA. TRBV21-1 is classified as a pseudogene. The length of the CDR3 is 16 residues. This CDR3 reads CASSKDRGPLGTEAFF. As DNA, the CDR3 is TGTGCCAGCAGCAAGGACAGGGGGCCCTTGGGGACTGAAGCTTTCTTT.

V gene TRBV19 combines with J gene TRBJ2-1; D call uncertain. CDR1 is LNHDA, CDR2 SQIVND, per germline (reference sequence). V was pared by 3 bases and J by 10 bases, with 10 bases between. The length of the CDR3 is 12 residues. The CDR3 sequence is CASSMLGEEQFF. For the CDR3, the DNA is TGTGCCAGTAGTATGCTAGGAGAGGAGCAGTTCTTC.

V and J are TRBV5-6 and TRBJ1-1; the match to TRBD1 covers 7 bases. This CDR3 region has 16 residues. Germline lookup yields CDR1 SGHDT and CDR2 YYEEEE. V dropped 3 bases and J dropped 3; count of bases not matched to a gene: 11. CDR3: CASSSGNRGRHTEAFF. DNA of the CDR3: TGTGCCAGCAGCTCGGGAAACAGGGGACGTCACACTGAAGCTTTCTTT.

V usage is TRBV7-9 and J usage is TRBJ2-1; 9 nucleotides match TRBD2. V lost 4 bases and J lost 5; bases outside the gene matches: 15. The CDR3 extends over 18 amino acids. Germline V gives CDR1 SEHNR, CDR2 FQNEAQ (reference sequence). The CDR3 is CASSWSSGKGLSNNEQFF. The CDR3 coding sequence is TGTGCCAGCAGCTGGTCTAGCGGGAAAGGTTTATCGAACAATGAGCAGTTCTTC. The whole variable domain, filled in from reference TRBV7-9 and TRBJ2-1, reads DTGVSQNPRHKITKRGQNVTFRCDPISEHNRLYWYRQTLGQGPEFLTYFQNEAQLEKSRLLSDRFSAERPKGSFSTLEIQRTEQGDSAMYLCASSWSSGKGLSNNEQFFGPGTRLTVL.

The rearrangement uses TRBV7-6 and TRBJ2-7; TRBD1 might be the D (5 bases). The CDR3 contains 13 residues. The V gene lost 4 bases and the J gene lost 4 bases, with 11 bases spanning the gap. CDR1 and CDR2 (germline): SGHVS, FNYEAQ. The CDR3 spells CASSSTQGYEQYF. CDR3 DNA sequence: TGTGCCAGCAGCTCCACTCAGGGTTACGAGCAGTACTTC.

To note about this clone: The junction differs from germline at one of its ends, possibly a read error. The same CDR3 can be traced to other DNA sequences in this sample. The rearrangement links TRBV5-8 to TRBJ1-5; 7 bases are a match to TRBD1. Germline loops: CDR1 SGHTS, CDR2 YDEGEE. This CDR3 is 15 amino acids long. The CDR3 region is CASGFRGGSNQPQHF. For the CDR3, the DNA is TGTGCCAGCGGATTCAGGGGGGGAAGCAATCAACCCCAGCATTTT.

Points on this clone: Mismatch with germline at one junction end may stem from a read error. The chain carries TRBV7-7 and TRBJ2-7; 8 bases are a match to TRBD1. CDR3 length: 14 amino acids. Germline CDR1 is SSHAT and CDR2 is FNYEAQ (reference sequence). The CDR3 is CASSLDGQGHEQYF. The CDR3, as DNA: TGTGCTAGCAGCTTAGACGGACAGGGACACGAGCAGTACTTC. Based on the CDR3 plus reference TRBV7-7 and TRBJ2-7, the full variable domain is GAGVSQSPRYKVTKRGQDVTLRCDPISSHATLYWYQQALGQGPEFLTYFNYEAQPDKSGLPSDRFSAERPEGSISTLTIQRTEQRDSAMYRCASSLDGQGHEQYFGPGTRLTVT.

The chain combines TRBV19 with TRBJ2-5; D may match TRBD1 or TRBD2 (6 bases each). The CDR3 loop spans 15 amino acids. Trimming left V 5 bases short and J 5 bases short, with 18 bases between. Germline assignment: CDR1 LNHDA and CDR2 SQIVND (reference sequence). The CDR3 here is CASSFGGRDGETQYF. CDR3 bases: TGTGCCAGTAGTTTTGGGGGGCGCGACGGGGAGACCCAGTACTTC.

The V gene is TRBV18, the J gene TRBJ1-1; the match to TRBD1 covers 8 bases. CDR1 and CDR2 from the germline V gene are KGHSH and LQKENI. The CDR3 has 14 residues. With 3 bases clipped from V and 4 bases from J, the junction kept 4 bases outside the gene matches. Here the CDR3 reads CASSPDRDGTEAFF. CDR3 nucleotides: TGTGCCAGCTCACCGGACAGGGACGGCACTGAAGCTTTCTTT.

This chain uses TRBV10-3 with TRBJ2-2; no clear D gene. Trimming took off 5 bases at V and 4 bases at J, with 11 bases between the two ends. CDR3 length: 14 residues. Germline V gene sequence: CDR1 ENHRY, CDR2 SYGVKD. CDR3 coding DNA: TGTGCCATCAGTACTGGGCGAAGCACCGGGGAGCTGTTTTTT. Amino acid sequence: CAISTGRSTGELFF.

V gene TRBV28 combines with J gene TRBJ1-2; 7 nucleotides align to TRBD1. From germline, CDR1 is MDHEN and CDR2 SYDVKM. The CDR3 loop spans 12 amino acids. The trim removed 5 bases at V and 8 bases at J, leaving 5 bases unmatched. In DNA, the CDR3 is TGTGCCAGCAGTCGGACAGGCGGGGGCTACACCTTC. It specifies CASSRTGGGYTF.

The chain has TRBV6-6 and TRBJ2-5, with unresolved D. Trimming left V 5 bases short and J 3 bases short, with 4 bases between. The CDR3 runs 11 residues. Germline V gene sequence: CDR1 MNHNY, CDR2 SVGAGI (reference sequence). The CDR3 nucleotides read TGTGCCAGCAGTCAAAAAGAGACCCAGTACTTC. Amino acid sequence: CASSQKETQYF.

The chain couples TRBV5-1 to TRBJ2-7; 7 bases match TRBD1. After removal of 1 base from V and 3 bases from J, the junction contained 7 bases not matched to a gene. Germline-derived CDR1 and CDR2 are SGHRS and YFSETQ. This CDR3 is built from 15 residues. CDR3 sequence: CASSLIGGRSYEQYF. The CDR3 DNA sequence: TGCGCCAGCAGCTTGATAGGGGGCAGGAGCTACGAGCAGTACTTC.

The CDR3 region is CASSAPDRAKNIQYF. In DNA form, the CDR3 reads TGTGCCAGCAGCGCCCCCGACAGGGCCAAAAACATTCAGTACTTC. The chain combines TRBV11-1 with TRBJ2-4, with a tentative D call TRBD1 (6 bases). Looked up from germline, CDR1 is SGHAT and CDR2 is FQDESV (reference sequence). This CDR3 spans 15 amino acids. V lost 5 bases and J lost 1, with 12 bases in between.

The table lists this clone with a count of one. This chain joins TRBV11-2 and TRBJ2-6; perhaps TRBD2 as D (6 bases). CDR1 and CDR2 from the germline V gene are SGHAT and FQNNGV. Trimming shortened V by 0 bases and J by 0 bases, and 12 bases separated the two germline ends. The CDR3 consists of 18 residues. CDR3 nucleotides: TGTGCCAGCAGCTTAGACCCGGGACTGCGCTCTGGGGCCAACGTCCTGACTTTC. Its protein product is CASSLDPGLRSGANVLTF. Supplemented by reference TRBV11-2 and TRBJ2-6, the full variable domain reads EAGVAQSPRYKIIEKRQSVAFWCNPISGHATLYWYQQILGQGPKLLIQFQNNGVVDDSQLPKDRFSAERLKGVDSTLKIQPAKLEDSAVYLCASSLDPGLRSGANVLTFGAGSRLTVL.

This clone was detected once. The gene calls are TRBV6-5 and TRBJ1-3; no firm D call. Germline CDR1 reads MNHEY; CDR2 reads SVGAGI. With 2 bases removed from V and 0 bases from J, the gap between germline ends came to 8 bases. The CDR3 has 15 residues. CDR3 in DNA: TGTGCCAGCAGTTACGTCGGAGACTCTGGAAACACCATATATTTT. Its translation is CASSYVGDSGNTIYF.